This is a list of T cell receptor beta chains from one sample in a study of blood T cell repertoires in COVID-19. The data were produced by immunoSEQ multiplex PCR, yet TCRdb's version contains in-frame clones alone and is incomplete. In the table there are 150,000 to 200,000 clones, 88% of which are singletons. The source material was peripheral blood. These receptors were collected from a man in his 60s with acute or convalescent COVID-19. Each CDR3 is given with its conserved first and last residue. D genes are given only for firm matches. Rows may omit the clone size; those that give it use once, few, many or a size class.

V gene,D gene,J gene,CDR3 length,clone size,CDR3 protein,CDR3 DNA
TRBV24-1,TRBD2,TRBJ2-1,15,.,CATSVAGGDYNEQFF,TGTGCCACCAGTGTAGCGGGGGGGGACTACAATGAGCAGTTCTTC
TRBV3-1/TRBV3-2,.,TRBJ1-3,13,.,CASSPDTANTIYF,TGTGCCAGCAGCCCCGACACGGCAAACACCATATATTTT
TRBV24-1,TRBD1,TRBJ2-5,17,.,CATSDRRPSDRGETQYF,TGTGCCACCAGTGACCGACGTCCGAGCGACAGGGGAGAGACCCAGTACTTC
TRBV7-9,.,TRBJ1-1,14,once,CASSPRVGFTEAFF,TGTGCCAGCAGCCCCAGGGTAGGGTTTACTGAAGCTTTCTTT
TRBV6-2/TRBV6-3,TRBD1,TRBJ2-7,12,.,CASSRTGDEQYF,TGTGCCAGCAGCAGGACAGGGGACGAGCAGTACTTC
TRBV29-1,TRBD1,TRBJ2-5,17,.,CSVGLRLDRVRQETQYF,TGCAGCGTGGGGTTACGGTTGGACAGGGTTCGCCAAGAGACCCAGTACTTC
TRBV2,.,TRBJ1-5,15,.,CASSGGPEGRGPQHF,TGTGCCAGCAGTGGGGGGCCCGAGGGCCGGGGGCCCCAGCATTTT
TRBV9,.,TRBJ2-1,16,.,CASSLGLPGSYNEQFF,TGTGCCAGCAGCCTGGGACTCCCTGGCTCCTACAATGAGCAGTTCTTC
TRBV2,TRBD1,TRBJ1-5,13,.,CASRQGLDQPQHF,TGTGCCAGCAGACAGGGGTTAGATCAGCCCCAGCATTTT
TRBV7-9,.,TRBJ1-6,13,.,CASSLRPGSPLHF,TGTGCCAGCAGCCTCAGGCCGGGATCACCCCTCCACTTT
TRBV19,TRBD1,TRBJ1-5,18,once,CASSFGRTGGGGNQPQHF,TGTGCCAGCTCTTTCGGAAGGACAGGGGGTGGCGGCAATCAGCCCCAGCATTTT
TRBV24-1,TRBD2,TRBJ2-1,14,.,CATSLRESYNEQFF,TGTGCCACCAGTCTGCGGGAGTCCTACAATGAGCAGTTCTTC
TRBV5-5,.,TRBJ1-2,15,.,CASSLYRAINYGYTF,TGTGCCAGCAGCTTGTACAGAGCCATTAACTATGGCTACACCTTC
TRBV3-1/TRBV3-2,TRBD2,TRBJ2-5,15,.,CASSPGTSGEETQYF,TGTGCCAGCAGCCCCGGGACTAGCGGGGAAGAGACCCAGTACTTC
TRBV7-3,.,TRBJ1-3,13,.,CASSFGREGTIYF,TGTGCCAGCAGCTTTGGGAGGGAGGGCACCATATATTTT
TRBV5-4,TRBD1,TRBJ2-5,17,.,CASSRTIVTGQGETQYF,TGTGCCAGCAGCCGTACTATTGTTACGGGACAGGGGGAGACCCAGTACTTC
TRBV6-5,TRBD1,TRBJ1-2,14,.,CASSPHGQGGGYTF,TGTGCCAGCAGTCCCCACGGACAGGGAGGGGGCTACACCTTC
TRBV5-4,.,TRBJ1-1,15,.,CASSLERGGNTEAFF,TGTGCCAGCAGCTTGGAAAGGGGGGGGAACACTGAAGCTTTCTTT
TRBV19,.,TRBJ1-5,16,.,CASSMNTGYSNQPQHF,TGTGCCAGTAGTATGAATACGGGGTATAGCAATCAGCCCCAGCATTTT
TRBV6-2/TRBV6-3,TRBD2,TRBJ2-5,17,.,CASSYSTSGRARETQYF,TGTGCCAGCAGTTACTCGACTAGCGGGAGGGCCCGAGAGACCCAGTACTTC
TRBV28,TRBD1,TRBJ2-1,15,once,CASSAPGQGVNEQFF,TGTGCCAGCAGTGCTCCGGGACAGGGCGTAAATGAGCAGTTCTTC
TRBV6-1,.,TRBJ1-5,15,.,CASSENRAPNQPQHF,TGTGCCAGCAGTGAAAACAGAGCACCCAATCAGCCCCAGCATTTT
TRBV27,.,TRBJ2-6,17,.,CASSLSRKGAGANVLTF,TGTGCCAGCAGTTTATCAAGGAAAGGGGCTGGGGCCAACGTCCTGACTTTC
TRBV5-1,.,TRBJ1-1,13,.,CASSLAGNTEAFF,TGCGCCAGCAGCTTGGCGGGGAACACTGAAGCTTTCTTT
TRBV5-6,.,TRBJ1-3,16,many,CASSYNVGRGGNTIYF,TGTGCCAGCAGCTATAATGTCGGCAGGGGAGGAAACACCATATATTTT